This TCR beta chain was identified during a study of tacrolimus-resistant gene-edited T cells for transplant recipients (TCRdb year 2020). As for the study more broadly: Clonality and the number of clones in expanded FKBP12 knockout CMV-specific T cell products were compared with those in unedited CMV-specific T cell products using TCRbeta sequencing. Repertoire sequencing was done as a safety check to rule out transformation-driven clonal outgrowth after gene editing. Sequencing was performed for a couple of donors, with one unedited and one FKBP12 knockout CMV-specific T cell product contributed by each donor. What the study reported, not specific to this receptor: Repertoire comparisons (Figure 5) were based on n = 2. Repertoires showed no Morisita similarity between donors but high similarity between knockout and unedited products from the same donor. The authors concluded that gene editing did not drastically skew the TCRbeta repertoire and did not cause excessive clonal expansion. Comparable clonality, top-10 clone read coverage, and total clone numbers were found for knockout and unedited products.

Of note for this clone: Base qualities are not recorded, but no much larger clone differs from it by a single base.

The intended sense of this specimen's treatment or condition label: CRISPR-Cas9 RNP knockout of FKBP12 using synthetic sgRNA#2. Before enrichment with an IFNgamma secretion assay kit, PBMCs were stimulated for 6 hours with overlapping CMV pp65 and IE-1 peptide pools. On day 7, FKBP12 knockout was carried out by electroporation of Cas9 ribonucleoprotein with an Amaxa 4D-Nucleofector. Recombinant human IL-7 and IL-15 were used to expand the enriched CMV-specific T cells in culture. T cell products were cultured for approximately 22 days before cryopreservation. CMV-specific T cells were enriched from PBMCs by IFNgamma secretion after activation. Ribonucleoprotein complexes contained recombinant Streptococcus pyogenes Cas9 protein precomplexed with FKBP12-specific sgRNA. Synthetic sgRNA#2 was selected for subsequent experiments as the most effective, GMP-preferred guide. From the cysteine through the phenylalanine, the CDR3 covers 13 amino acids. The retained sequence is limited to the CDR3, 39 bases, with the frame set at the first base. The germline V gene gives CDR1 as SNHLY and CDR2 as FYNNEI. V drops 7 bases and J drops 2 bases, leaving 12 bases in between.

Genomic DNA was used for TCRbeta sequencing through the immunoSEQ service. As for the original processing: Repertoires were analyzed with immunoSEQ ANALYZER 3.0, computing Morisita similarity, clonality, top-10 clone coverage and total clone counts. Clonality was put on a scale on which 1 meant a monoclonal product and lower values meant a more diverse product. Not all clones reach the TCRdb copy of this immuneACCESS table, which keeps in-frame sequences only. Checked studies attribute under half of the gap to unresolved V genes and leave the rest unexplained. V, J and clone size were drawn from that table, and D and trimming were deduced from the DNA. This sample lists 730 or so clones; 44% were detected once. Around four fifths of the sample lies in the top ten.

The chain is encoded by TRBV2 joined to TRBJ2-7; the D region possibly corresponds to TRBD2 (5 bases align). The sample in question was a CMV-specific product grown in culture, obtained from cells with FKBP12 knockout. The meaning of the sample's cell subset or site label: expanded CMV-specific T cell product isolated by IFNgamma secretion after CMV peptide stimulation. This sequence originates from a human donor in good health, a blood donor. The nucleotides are TGTGCCAGCACGAGGGCGGATACCTACGAGCAGTACTTC. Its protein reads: CASTRADTYEQYF. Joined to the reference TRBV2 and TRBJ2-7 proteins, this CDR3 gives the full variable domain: EPEVTQTPSHQVTQMGQEVILRCVPISNHLYFYWYRQILGQKVEFLVSFYNNEISEKSEIFDDQFSVERPDGSNFTLKIRSTKLEDSAMYFCASTRADTYEQYFGPGTRLTVT.